A single sample gave rise to the 27 T cell receptor beta chains below, sequenced in a study of T cell responses to AZD1222 COVID-19 vaccine. Generated by immunoSEQ multiplex PCR, the TCRdb table keeps only in-frame clones and is missing some. The top ten hold approximately 2.8% of the sample, which has 150,000 to 200,000 clones, about nine tenths seen once. The material sequenced was peripheral blood, taken on day 0 of AZD1222 vaccination. All receptors come from an adult in good health.

This clone appeared a single time. The chain uses TRBV14 and TRBJ2-5, with 7 bases aligning to TRBD1. Germline CDR1 is SGHDN and CDR2 is FVKESK. CDR3 length: 15 residues. The J segment lost 5 bases and the V segment lost 1 base, leaving 7 bases of the junction unmatched. CDR3 bases: TGTGCCAGCAGCCAAGGCCGACAGGGCGGGGAGACCCAGTACTTC. This translates into CASSQGRQGGETQYF. Looking up the rest from reference TRBV14 and TRBJ2-5 gives the full variable domain: EAGVTQFPSHSVIEKGQTVTLRCDPISGHDNLYWYRRVMGKEIKFLLHFVKESKQDESGMPNNRFLAERTGGTYSTLKVQPAELEDSGVYFCASSQGRQGGETQYFGPGTRLLVL.

The CDR3 protein is CASSLHPDSQQYF. Here the CDR3 DNA reads TGTGCCAGCAGCTTGCACCCGGACAGCCAGCAGTACTTC. V usage is TRBV5-6 and J usage is TRBJ2-7, with D possibly being TRBD1 (6 bases). V was shortened by 1 base and J by 8 bases, with 13 bases between the two germline ends. The CDR3 extends over 13 amino acids. Germline loops: CDR1 SGHDT, CDR2 YYEEEE.

To note about this clone: The germline gene is not matched at one end of the junction; a read error may be the cause. The chain couples TRBV12-5 to TRBJ2-5, with D possibly being TRBD2 (7 bases). Germline V gives CDR1 LGHNT, CDR2 FRNRAP. The CDR3 runs 14 residues. This chain's CDR3 is CASGLGGARETQYF. In DNA form, the CDR3 reads TGTGCTAGTGGGTTGGGGGGGGCCCGAGAGACCCAGTACTTC.

This chain joins TRBV7-8 and TRBJ1-5; tentative D call: TRBD1 (5 bases). Per the germline V gene, CDR1 is SGHVS and CDR2 is FQNEAQ. The V end was cut by 5 bases, the J end by 9 bases, with 20 bases between. The CDR3 has 15 amino acids. CDR3 sequence reads: CASSPTSGTSGPQHF. CDR3 DNA sequence: TGTGCCAGCAGCCCAACTTCCGGGACGTCGGGGCCCCAGCATTTT. Filled out from reference TRBV7-8 and TRBJ1-5, the complete variable domain reads GAGVSQSPRYKVAKRGQDVALRCDPISGHVSLFWYQQALGQGPEFLTYFQNEAQLDKSGLPSDRFFAERPEGSVSTLKIQRTQQEDSAVYLCASSPTSGTSGPQHFGDGTRLSIL.

The chain is built from TRBV19 and TRBJ1-1, with 7 bases aligning to TRBD1. Germline CDR1 and CDR2: LNHDA and SQIVND (reference sequence). J gave up 5 bases and V 5 bases, and 5 bases lay outside the gene matches. The CDR3 is made up of 13 amino acids. The CDR3 DNA reads TGTGCCAGTAGTGCCTCAGGGGGAACTGAAGCTTTCTTT. The encoded protein is CASSASGGTEAFF.

The chain has TRBV5-1 and TRBJ2-6; D remains unclear. CDR1 SGHRS and CDR2 YFSETQ come from the germline V gene. The CDR3 extends over 15 amino acids. Deletions cut 0 bases from V and 0 bases from J, with 4 bases between. The CDR3 DNA sequence: TGCGCCAGCAGCTTGGGGGCCTCTGGGGCCAACGTCCTGACTTTC. Its translation is CASSLGASGANVLTF.

The chain uses TRBV4-3 and TRBJ2-7; 8 nucleotides agree with TRBD2. With V trimmed by 1 base and J by 3 bases, 2 bases remained unmatched. The CDR3 spans 14 residues. Germline lookup yields CDR1 LGHNA and CDR2 YSLEER. The CDR3 protein is CASSQALAVYEQYF. Written as DNA, the CDR3 is TGCGCCAGCAGCCAAGCACTAGCGGTCTACGAGCAGTACTTC.

The chain couples TRBV25-1 to TRBJ1-5; TRBD1 might be the D (6 bases). CDR1 and CDR2 from the germline V gene are MGHDK and SYGVNS. Trimming pared 7 bases from V and 6 bases from J, leaving 13 bases between. The CDR3 is 13 amino acids. The CDR3 sequence: CASTGGAGQPQHF. DNA for the CDR3: TGTGCCAGCACGGGGGGGGCGGGTCAGCCCCAGCATTTT.

This clone was observed a single time. The rearrangement links TRBV21-1 to TRBJ1-5; the table names TRBD1, a call not compared with the DNA. TRBV21-1 is tagged as a pseudogene. This CDR3 spans 16 amino acids. The CDR3 bases are TGTGCCAGCAGCAAAGGGCCAGTCCATAGCAATCAGCCCCAGCATTTT. Translation gives CASSKGPVHSNQPQHF.

The chain couples TRBV6-5 to TRBJ2-3; tentatively, D is TRBD1 (5 bases). The CDR3 length is 13 residues. Germline assignment: CDR1 MNHEY and CDR2 SVGAGI. V was trimmed by 6 bases and J by 7 bases, leaving 14 bases between them. The CDR3 DNA is TGTGCCAGCAGACCCATCCAGGGAAATACGCAGTATTTT. It codes for CASRPIQGNTQYF.

V is TRBV19 and J is TRBJ2-4, with 8 bases identical to TRBD1. The CDR3 loop spans 15 amino acids. V dropped 0 bases and J dropped 7; count of bases not matched to a gene: 5. Germline V gene sequence: CDR1 LNHDA, CDR2 SQIVND (reference sequence). CDR3 in amino acids: CASSIDDRGWNIQYF. Here the CDR3 DNA reads TGTGCCAGTAGTATAGATGACAGGGGTTGGAACATTCAGTACTTC.

This clone appeared a single time. The rearrangement links TRBV7-9 to TRBJ2-1, with D tentatively TRBD2 (6 bases). CDR1 SEHNR and CDR2 FQNEAQ come from the germline V gene (reference sequence). The CDR3 is 16 residues long. The V and J ends lost 5 bases and 8 bases respectively, with 22 bases between them. CDR3 DNA sequence: TGTGCCAGCAGCCAACTCTCGGGACTCTCCTCCGATGAGCAGTTCTTC. Encoded protein: CASSQLSGLSSDEQFF.

The gene calls are TRBV27 and TRBJ1-5, with D possibly TRBD1 on 5 matching bases. The CDR3 consists of 14 residues. Between the trimmed V and J ends, which lost 3 bases and 6 bases, there was a span of 12 bases. Germline V gene lookup returns CDR1 MNHEY and CDR2 SMNVEV (reference sequence). The CDR3 loop is CASSLGREGQPQHF. The CDR3 region has the DNA TGTGCCAGCAGTTTGGGCAGGGAGGGTCAGCCCCAGCATTTT.

The chain recombines TRBV7-6 with TRBJ2-7; D perhaps matches TRBD1 (6 bases). Germline-derived CDR1 and CDR2 are SGHVS and FNYEAQ. Trimming cost V 4 bases and J 3 bases, with 10 bases left between them. This CDR3 is built from 13 residues. The CDR3 coding sequence is TGTGCCAGCAGCTACAGGGCCTACTACGAGCAGTACTTC. This translates into CASSYRAYYEQYF.

This chain links TRBV6-5 with TRBJ1-1; D is unresolved. Trimming stripped 2 bases from V and 1 base from J, with 8 bases between. The V gene's germline CDR1 is MNHEY and CDR2 SVGAGI. CDR3 length: 14 residues. This CDR3 is CASSYRVGNTEAFF. The CDR3 DNA reads TGTGCCAGCAGTTACAGGGTCGGGAACACTGAAGCTTTCTTT.

CDR3 sequence: CASSWGKGGLYEQYF. Written as DNA, the CDR3 is TGTGCCAGCAGCTGGGGGAAAGGGGGGCTATACGAGCAGTACTTC. V usage is TRBV5-8 and J usage is TRBJ2-7, with D perhaps being TRBD1 or TRBD2 (6 bases each). V was cut by 3 bases and J by 4 bases, with 17 bases left in between. CDR3 length equals 15 residues. The V gene's germline CDR1 is SGHTS and CDR2 YDEGEE.

J is TRBJ1-5 and V is TRBV6-5, with D possibly being TRBD1 (5 bases). Looked up from germline, CDR1 is MNHEY and CDR2 is SVGAGI. The CDR3 sequence is 13 residues long. The V gene lost 6 bases and the J gene lost 4 bases, with 10 bases spanning the gap. DNA for the CDR3: TGTGCCAGCAGACGACAGAAGAATCAGCCCCAGCATTTT. It specifies CASRRQKNQPQHF.

V gene TRBV6-2 or TRBV6-3 combines with J gene TRBJ2-7; TRBD1 is a possible D gene (6 bases). Germline CDR1 reads MNHEY; CDR2 reads SVGEGT. CDR3 length: 13 amino acids. V was cut by 5 bases and J by 3 bases, with 11 bases left in between. In DNA form, the CDR3 reads TGTGCCAGCAGTAGGGACACGGGCTACGAGCAGTACTTC. The encoded protein is CASSRDTGYEQYF.

The V gene is TRBV5-6, the J gene TRBJ2-7; 9 bases line up with TRBD1. CDR1 and CDR2 from the germline V gene are SGHDT and YYEEEE. Germline trimming cut 0 bases from V and 1 base from J; bases unmatched to any gene: 2. The CDR3 contains 15 residues. As DNA, the CDR3 is TGTGCCAGCAGCTTGGAAGGGACAGGGTCCTACGAGCAGTACTTC. This encodes CASSLEGTGSYEQYF.

The genes are TRBV7-2 and TRBJ2-1; maybe TRBD1 (7 bases). The germline V gene has CDR1 SGHTA and CDR2 FQGNSA. This CDR3 is built from 15 residues. V was pared by 2 bases and J by 4 bases, with 12 bases between. This CDR3 reads CASSLIQGTYNEQFF. The CDR3 region has the DNA TGTGCCAGCAGCTTAATACAGGGGACTTACAATGAGCAGTTCTTC.

Only one count was recorded for this clone. The rearrangement uses TRBV4-3 and TRBJ2-6; tentatively, D is TRBD2 (6 bases). There are 19 residues in the CDR3. Germline assignment: CDR1 LGHNA and CDR2 YSLEER. Trimming shortened V by 1 base and J by 0 bases, and 16 bases separated the two germline ends. CDR3 sequence: CASSQALRGRVSGANVLTF. The CDR3 bases are TGCGCCAGCAGCCAAGCCCTGCGGGGTAGGGTCTCTGGGGCCAACGTCCTGACTTTC.

The chain recombines TRBV12-2 with TRBJ2-3; the table gives TRBD2 as D, unverified against the DNA. TRBV12-2 is noted as a pseudogene. The CDR3 is 16 residues long. The CDR3: CASRLKGASSPDTQYF. The CDR3 region has the DNA TGTGCAAGTCGCTTAAAGGGTGCTAGCTCGCCAGATACGCAGTATTTT.

This clone appeared once. V usage is TRBV11-2 and J usage is TRBJ1-2; TRBD1 is a possible D gene (6 bases). CDR1 SGHAT and CDR2 FQNNGV come from the germline V gene. The CDR3 is 13 residues long. V was pared by 3 bases and J by 4 bases, with 9 bases between. The CDR3 protein is CASSLGRGYGYTF. In nucleotides, the CDR3 is TGTGCCAGCAGCTTGGGCAGGGGCTATGGCTACACCTTC.

The chain employs TRBV6-5 and TRBJ1-4, with D possibly TRBD1 on 5 matching bases. From germline, CDR1 is MNHEY and CDR2 SVGAGI. Trimming left V 0 bases short and J 6 bases short, with 11 bases between. The CDR3 runs 15 residues. CDR3 nucleotides: TGTGCCAGCAGTTACTCTTGGGGAGGGGATGAAAAACTGTTTTTT. This encodes CASSYSWGGDEKLFF.

V gene TRBV15 combines with J gene TRBJ2-7; 10 nucleotides match TRBD1. Germline CDR1 LNHNV, CDR2 YYDKDF (reference sequence). J was trimmed by 0 bases and V by 4 bases; bases with no gene match: 18. The CDR3 consists of 20 residues. The DNA of the CDR3 is TGTGCCACCAGCATCAGAAGGGGGGACAGGGGCACATCGAACTCCTACGAGCAGTACTTC. This sequence encodes CATSIRRGDRGTSNSYEQYF. Full variable domain (rest looked up from reference TRBV15 and TRBJ2-7): DAMVIQNPRYQVTQFGKPVTLSCSQTLNHNVMYWYQQKSSQAPKLLFHYYDKDFNNEADTPDNFQSRRPNTSFCFLDIRSPGLGDTAMYLCATSIRRGDRGTSNSYEQYFGPGTRLTVT.

The chain is built from TRBV9 and TRBJ2-3, with D possibly TRBD2 on 7 matching bases. This CDR3 has 18 residues. The V end lost 0 bases, the J end lost 3 bases, and 20 bases lay between the germline ends. From germline, CDR1 is SGDLS and CDR2 YYNGEE. The CDR3 loop reads CASSVVDSGGAWTDTQYF. In DNA, the CDR3 is TGTGCCAGCAGCGTAGTGGATTCTGGGGGGGCCTGGACAGATACGCAGTATTTT.

This clone was detected only a few times. The chain joins TRBV7-6 to TRBJ2-7; 7 nucleotides agree with TRBD2. Germline V gene sequence: CDR1 SGHVS, CDR2 FNYEAQ. The CDR3 sequence is 16 residues long. The V gene end was trimmed by 6 bases and the J gene end by 0 bases; junction bases not matched to a gene: 11. CDR3 amino acids: CASSPGGPSSSYEQYF. CDR3 DNA: TGTGCCAGCAGTCCGGGGGGTCCATCCTCCTCCTACGAGCAGTACTTC. The full variable domain, with the rest looked up from reference TRBV7-6 and TRBJ2-7, is GAGVSQSPRYKVTKRGQDVALRCDPISGHVSLYWYRQALGQGPEFLTYFNYEAQQDKSGLPNDRFSAERPEGSISTLTIQRTEQRDSAMYRCASSPGGPSSSYEQYFGPGTRLTVT.